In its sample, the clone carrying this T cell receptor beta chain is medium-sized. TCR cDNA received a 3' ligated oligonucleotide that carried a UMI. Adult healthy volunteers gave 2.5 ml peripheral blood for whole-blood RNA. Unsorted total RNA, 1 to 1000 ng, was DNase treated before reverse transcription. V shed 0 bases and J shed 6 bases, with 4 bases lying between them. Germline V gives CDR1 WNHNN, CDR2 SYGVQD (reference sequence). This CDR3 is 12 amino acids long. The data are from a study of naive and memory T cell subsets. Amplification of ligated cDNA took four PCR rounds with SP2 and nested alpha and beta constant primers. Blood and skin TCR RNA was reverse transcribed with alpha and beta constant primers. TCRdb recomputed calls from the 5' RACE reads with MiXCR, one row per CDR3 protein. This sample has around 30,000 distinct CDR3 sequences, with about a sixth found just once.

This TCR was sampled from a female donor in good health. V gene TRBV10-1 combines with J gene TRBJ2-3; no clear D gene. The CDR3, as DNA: TGCGCCAGCAGTGAGTCTGGGGATACGCAGTATTTT. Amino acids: CASSESGDTQYF.